This TCR beta chain was retrieved from a study of blood T cell repertoires in COVID-19 (dated by TCRdb to 2020 to 2021). Some background on the complete study: Samples covering the acute and convalescent phases of COVID-19 were provided by collaborators in the United States, Italy and Spain. The material from the prospective study consisted of cDNA or gDNA derived from T cells, B-cell-depleted T cells, or PBMCs. Subjects who had been exposed to COVID-19, were actively infected with it, or had recovered from it provided the deeply sampled blood TCRbeta repertoires that made up the dataset. The repertoires were released in a freely available public database intended as a resource for research on the immune response to SARS-CoV-2. Samples came from the ongoing ImmuneRACE study (first 160 participants) plus 1,254 subjects from 6 global collaborators. Sample metadata almost always included a de-identified subject ID, COVID-19 status, age in years and sex. Where available, HLA class I and class II types were taken from metadata supplied by the sample provider and were not determined by assay-based typing. The paper as a whole reports these results and caveats: Clinical and demographic metadata were provided uncurated, with the amount varying by source and participant.

One collaborating source in Seattle enrolled patients while the patients were actively infected and followed the patients over time throughout the course of disease. The collaborating institutions used their own protocols to collect whole blood in K2EDTA tubes. For TCRbeta analysis, collaborator samples were shipped as frozen whole blood, as isolated PBMCs, or as DNA extracted from either sample type. TCRbeta CDR3 regions were amplified from genomic DNA by means of the immunoSEQ Assay, a bias-controlled multiplex PCR. From the authors' description of their analysis: Nucleated cell counts per sample were estimated from amplification of reference gene primers within the assay. To quantify the absolute abundance of each unique TCRbeta CDR3 rearrangement, sequence reads were collapsed and filtered. For each sample, productive Simpson clonality was calculated as the square root of Simpson's diversity index over productive rearrangements. Not all clones reach the TCRdb copy of this immuneACCESS table, which keeps in-frame sequences only. Checked studies attribute under half of the gap to unresolved V genes and leave the rest unexplained. V, J and clone size were drawn from that table, and D and trimming were deduced from the DNA. This sample comprises about 68,000 clones, 80% to 90% of them detected only once. The ten largest clones take up 6.3% of the sample.

On this clone itself: The specificity of this receptor is unknown. Base qualities are not at hand, and no much larger clone is one base apart.

Sequenced material: peripheral blood. The TCR sequence derives from a man older than 75 with COVID-19, enrolled during active disease.

The CDR3: CASSPLRGNEKLFF. The DNA reads TGTGCCAGCAGTCCTTTAAGGGGTAATGAAAAACTGTTTTTT. The sequence links TRBV6-4 to TRBJ1-4; the D gene is possibly TRBD1, with 5 bases matching. Trimming at the junction amounts to 5 bases on V and 4 bases on J, and the germline ends lie 11 bases apart. CDR1 and CDR2 (MRHNA, SNTAGT) derive from the germline V gene. Including cysteine and phenylalanine, the CDR3 has 14 amino acids. The DNA shown is the 42-base CDR3, in frame from base 1.